This T cell receptor beta chain comes out of a study of control samples from healthy donors and cancer patients. The CDR3 consists of 17 residues. CDR1 SGHAT and CDR2 FQNNGV come from the germline V gene. V was cut by 2 bases and J by 0 bases, with 14 bases left in between. Only in-frame clones appear in the TCRdb table, and some are missing; sequencing was by immunoSEQ multiplex PCR. The top ten hold about 0.73% of the sample, which has 150,000 or so clones, roughly 90% seen once. The source of this sequence is a woman between 25 and 40 years old in good health. The sequenced sample was blood. The V and J genes are TRBV11-2 and TRBJ2-1; possibly TRBD2 for D (6 bases). The CDR3 nucleotides read TGTGCCAGCAGCTTACTACCGGGGGTAGGCTCCTACAATGAGCAGTTCTTC. It is translated as CASSLLPGVGSYNEQFF.